These 17 T cell receptor beta chains came from one sample sequenced in a study of blood T cells in healthy people across ages. With a J-beta primer mix and a sample-barcoded 5' primer, a second PCR ran 7 to 11 cycles. Using its own MiXCR run on the 5' RACE reads, TCRdb lists one record per CDR3 protein. Of about 290,000 distinct CDR3 sequences listed, 25% to 30% are singletons. Sample: blood. The receptors shown here come from an older woman in good health.

The chain is built from TRBV20-1 and TRBJ2-3; 10 nucleotides agree with TRBD2. The CDR3 contains 14 residues. Looked up from germline, CDR1 is DFQATT and CDR2 is SNEGSKA (reference sequence). The junction had 7 bases not matched to a gene; V was cut back by 6 bases and J by 4 bases. DNA for the CDR3: TGCAGTGCAAAAGCGGGAGGGCCATCAGATACGCAGTATTTT. The encoded protein is CSAKAGGPSDTQYF.

V and J are TRBV20-1 and TRBJ2-7; maybe TRBD1 (5 bases). Germline lookup yields CDR1 DFQATT and CDR2 SNEGSKA (reference sequence). Trimming left V 0 bases short and J 6 bases short, with 9 bases between. The CDR3 length is 12 residues. Here the CDR3 reads CSARDLQAEQYF. DNA of the CDR3: TGCAGTGCTAGAGATTTACAGGCCGAGCAGTACTTC.

This clonotype was seen a few times. V and J are TRBV7-6 and TRBJ1-2; 9 bases line up with TRBD1. CDR3 length: 14 residues. With 1 base clipped from V and 8 bases from J, the junction kept 5 bases outside the gene matches. Germline V gene data show CDR1 as SGHVS and CDR2 as FNYEAQ. CDR3 amino acids: CASSLGQGTGGYTF. The CDR3 coding sequence is TGTGCCAGCAGCTTAGGGCAGGGGACAGGGGGCTACACCTTC.

The table lists this clonotype with many counts. This sequence joins TRBV7-2 and TRBJ1-5, with D possibly TRBD1 on 6 matching bases. Germline lookup yields CDR1 SGHTA and CDR2 FQGNSA. This CDR3 comprises 14 residues. Trimming removed 1 base at V and 5 bases at J, with 9 bases between. Here the CDR3 reads CASSLGGGHQPQHF. The CDR3 region has the DNA TGTGCCAGCAGCTTAGGAGGGGGGCATCAGCCCCAGCATTTT.

The table lists this clonotype with a few counts. The chain combines TRBV28 with TRBJ2-1, with TRBD1 identical over 10 bases. Germline-derived CDR1 and CDR2 are MDHEN and SYDVKM. The CDR3 consists of 18 residues. The trim removed 3 bases at V and 7 bases at J, leaving 15 bases unmatched. The CDR3 nucleotides read TGTGCCAGCAGTTTGCCAGGACAGGGGGTGATCCTGAGGAATGAGCAGTTCTTC. It yields the protein CASSLPGQGVILRNEQFF.

The chain carries TRBV19 and TRBJ1-1; no reliable D call. Trimming took 3 bases from V and 1 from J, leaving 6 bases between them. Looked up from germline, CDR1 is LNHDA and CDR2 is SQIVND (reference sequence). The CDR3 spans 13 residues. The CDR3 nucleotides read TGTGCCAGTAGTATTTTTCAGAACACTGAAGCTTTCTTT. It codes for CASSIFQNTEAFF.

The chain carries TRBV15 and TRBJ2-3, with D tentatively TRBD2 (6 bases). V dropped 5 bases and J dropped 2 bases, with 14 bases sitting between them. This CDR3 is 15 amino acids long. From germline, CDR1 is LNHNV and CDR2 YYDKDF (reference sequence). The CDR3 region has the DNA TGTGCCACCAGCGAGGAGGGCCGGAACACAGATACGCAGTATTTT. Amino acids: CATSEEGRNTDTQYF.

This clonotype was seen repeatedly, ten times or more. The gene calls are TRBV20-1 and TRBJ2-7; D may correspond to TRBD1 or TRBD2 (5 bases each). With 6 bases removed from V and 7 bases from J, the gap between germline ends came to 13 bases. CDR1 is DFQATT and CDR2 is SNEGSKA in the germline V gene (reference sequence). The CDR3 runs to 11 residues. The CDR3 sequence: CSARDLREQYF. CDR3 coding DNA: TGCAGTGCCAGGGACCTTCGGGAGCAGTACTTC.

V usage is TRBV29-1 and J usage is TRBJ2-7; D gene unclear. CDR1 SQVTM and CDR2 ANQGSEA come from the germline V gene. The length of the CDR3 is 11 residues. V lost 8 bases and J 5 bases, leaving 13 bases between the germline ends. CDR3 residues: CSPILFNEQYF. CDR3 sequence (DNA): TGCAGCCCTATCCTTTTCAACGAGCAGTACTTC.

The chain joins TRBV7-2 to TRBJ2-5, with 8 bases matching TRBD1. This CDR3 has 15 amino acids. Per the germline V gene, CDR1 is SGHTA and CDR2 is FQGNSA. J lost 5 bases, V lost 4 bases, and 9 bases had no gene match. The CDR3 here is CASSSHPRDRETQYF. The CDR3 nucleotides read TGTGCCAGCAGCTCGCACCCCCGGGACAGGGAGACCCAGTACTTC.

A few counts support this clonotype. The chain carries TRBV29-1 and TRBJ1-2; TRBD1 might be the D (5 bases). The CDR3 is 15 residues long. Trimming took 3 bases from V and 6 from J, leaving 20 bases between them. The germline CDR1 and CDR2 sequences are SQVTM and ANQGSEA. CDR3 loop: CSVELGGVVGDGYTF. CDR3 sequence (DNA): TGCAGCGTTGAGCTTGGGGGTGTCGTAGGAGATGGCTACACCTTC.

The rearrangement uses TRBV20-1 and TRBJ2-5, with D uncertain. The better agreement between TRBJ2-1 and the DNA end casts doubt on the J call. CDR1 is DFQATT and CDR2 is SNEGSKA in the germline V gene (reference sequence). The CDR3 runs 14 residues. CDR3 in amino acids: CSARLLEAWNEQFF. In DNA form, the CDR3 reads TGCAGTGCTAGACTTCTAGAGGCGTGGAATGAGCAGTTCTTC.

The chain recombines TRBV29-1 with TRBJ2-7; 8 bases are a match to TRBD1. Losses at the gene ends were 7 bases for V and 2 bases for J; bases not matched to a gene: 7. There are 13 residues in the CDR3. Germline V lookup: CDR1 SQVTM, CDR2 ANQGSEA. CDR3 protein: CSALDRGPYEQYF. The CDR3 DNA reads TGCAGCGCACTCGACAGGGGCCCCTACGAGCAGTACTTC.

This clonotype has a handful of counts. This chain uses TRBV5-5 with TRBJ2-5; D possibly corresponds to TRBD2 (7 bases). The J call may be wrong; the DNA end is better matched by TRBJ2-1. The CDR3 loop spans 14 amino acids. Germline CDR1 reads SGHKS; CDR2 reads YYEKEE (reference sequence). The CDR3 nucleotides are TGTGCCAGCAGCACCCGAGGGGGGGTCTATGAGCAGTTCTTC. It specifies CASSTRGGVYEQFF.

The chain's CDR3 is CASSLDGTQNEKLFF. For the CDR3, the DNA is TGTGCCAGCAGCTTGGACGGGACACAAAATGAAAAACTGTTTTTT. V gene TRBV5-4 combines with J gene TRBJ1-4; maybe TRBD1 (6 bases). The V end was cut by 0 bases, the J end by 5 bases, with 11 bases between. The CDR3 spans 15 residues. Germline assignment: CDR1 SGHNT and CDR2 YYREEE (reference sequence).

The genes are TRBV18 and TRBJ1-6, with D uncertain. Trimming removed 0 bases from V and 3 bases from J, with 12 bases in between. Germline-derived CDR1 and CDR2 are KGHSH and LQKENI. This CDR3 has 17 residues. The CDR3 sequence is CASSPPAGIGYNSPLHF. CDR3 DNA sequence: TGTGCCAGCTCACCACCGGCGGGGATCGGCTATAATTCACCCCTCCACTTT.

The J gene is TRBJ2-5, the V gene TRBV27; TRBD2 agrees at 12 bases. Near its end, the DNA agrees better with TRBJ2-7, so the J call may be wrong. Germline lookup yields CDR1 MNHEY and CDR2 SMNVEV (reference sequence). CDR3 length equals 15 residues. The CDR3, as DNA: TGTGCCAGCAGTTTGGCTAGCGGGAGGGTCCACGAGCAGTACTTC. Amino acids: CASSLASGRVHEQYF.